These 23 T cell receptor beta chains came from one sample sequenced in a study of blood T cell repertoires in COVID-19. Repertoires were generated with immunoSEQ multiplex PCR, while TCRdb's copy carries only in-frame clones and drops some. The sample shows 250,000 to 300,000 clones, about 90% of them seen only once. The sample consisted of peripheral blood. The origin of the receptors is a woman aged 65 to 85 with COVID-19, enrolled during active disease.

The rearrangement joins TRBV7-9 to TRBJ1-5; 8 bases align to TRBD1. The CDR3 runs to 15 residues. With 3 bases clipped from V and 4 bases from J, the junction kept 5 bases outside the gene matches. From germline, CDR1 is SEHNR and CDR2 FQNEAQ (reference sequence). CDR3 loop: CASSFGQGGNQPQHF. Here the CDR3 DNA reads TGTGCCAGCAGCTTCGGACAGGGAGGAAATCAGCCCCAGCATTTT.

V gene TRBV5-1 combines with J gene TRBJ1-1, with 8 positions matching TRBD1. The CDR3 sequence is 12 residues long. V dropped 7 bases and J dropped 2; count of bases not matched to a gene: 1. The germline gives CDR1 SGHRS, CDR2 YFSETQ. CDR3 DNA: TGCGCCAGCGGACAGGGCAACACTGAAGCTTTCTTT. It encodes CASGQGNTEAFF. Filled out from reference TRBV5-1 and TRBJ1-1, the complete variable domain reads KAGVTQTPRYLIKTRGQQVTLSCSPISGHRSVSWYQQTPGQGLQFLFEYFSETQRNKGNFPGRFSGRQFSNSRSEMNVSTLELGDSALYLCASGQGNTEAFFGQGTRLTVV.

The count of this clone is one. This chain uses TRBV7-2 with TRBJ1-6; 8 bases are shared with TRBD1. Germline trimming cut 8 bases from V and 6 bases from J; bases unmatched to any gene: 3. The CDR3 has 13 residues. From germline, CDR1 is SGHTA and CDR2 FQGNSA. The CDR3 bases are TGTGCCAGCGGGACAGGAGTTAATTCACCCCTCCACTTT. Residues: CASGTGVNSPLHF.

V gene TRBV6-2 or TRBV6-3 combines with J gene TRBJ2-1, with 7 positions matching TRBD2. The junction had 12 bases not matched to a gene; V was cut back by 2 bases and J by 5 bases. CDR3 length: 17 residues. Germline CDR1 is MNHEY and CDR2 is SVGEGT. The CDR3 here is CASSYPWGTTNHNEQFF. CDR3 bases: TGTGCCAGCAGTTACCCCTGGGGGACTACAAACCACAATGAGCAGTTCTTC.

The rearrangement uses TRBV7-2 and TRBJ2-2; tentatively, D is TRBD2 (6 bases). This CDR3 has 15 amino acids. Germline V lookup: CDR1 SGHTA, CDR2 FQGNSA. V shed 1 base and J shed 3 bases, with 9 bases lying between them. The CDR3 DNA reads TGTGCCAGCAGCTTAGGACTAGGAGACACCGGGGAGCTGTTTTTT. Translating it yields CASSLGLGDTGELFF.

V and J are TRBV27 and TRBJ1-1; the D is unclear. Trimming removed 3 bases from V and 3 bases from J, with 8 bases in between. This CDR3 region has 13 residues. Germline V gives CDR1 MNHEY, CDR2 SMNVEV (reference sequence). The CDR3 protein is CASSFREDTEAFF. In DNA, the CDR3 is TGTGCCAGCAGTTTTCGGGAGGACACTGAAGCTTTCTTT.

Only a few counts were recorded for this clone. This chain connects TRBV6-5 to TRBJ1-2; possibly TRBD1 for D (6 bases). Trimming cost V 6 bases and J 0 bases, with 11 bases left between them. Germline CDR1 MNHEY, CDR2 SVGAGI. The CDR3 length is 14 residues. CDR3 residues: CASRIRGSNYGYTF. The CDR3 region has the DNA TGTGCCAGCAGAATCAGGGGATCTAACTATGGCTACACCTTC.

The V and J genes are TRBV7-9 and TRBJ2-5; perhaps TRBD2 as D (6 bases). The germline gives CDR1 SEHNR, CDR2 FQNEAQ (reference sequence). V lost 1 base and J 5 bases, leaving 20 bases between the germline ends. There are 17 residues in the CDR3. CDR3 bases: TGTGCCAGCAGCTTAGATGTTGTCAGAGCGGGTCCTGAGACCCAGTACTTC. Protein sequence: CASSLDVVRAGPETQYF.

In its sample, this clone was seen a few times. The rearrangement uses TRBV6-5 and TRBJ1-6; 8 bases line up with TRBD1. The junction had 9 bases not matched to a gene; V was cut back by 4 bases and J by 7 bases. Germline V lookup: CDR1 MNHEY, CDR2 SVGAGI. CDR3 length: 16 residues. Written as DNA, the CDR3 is TGTGCCAGCAGTTCGAGGACAGGGACCTTGAATTCACCCCTCCACTTT. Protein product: CASSSRTGTLNSPLHF.

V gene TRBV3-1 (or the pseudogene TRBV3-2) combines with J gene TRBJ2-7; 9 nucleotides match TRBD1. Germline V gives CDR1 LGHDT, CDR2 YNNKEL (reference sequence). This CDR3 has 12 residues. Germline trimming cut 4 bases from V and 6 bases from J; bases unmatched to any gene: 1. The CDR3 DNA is TGTGCCAGCAGCCCGACAGGGGGCGAGCAGTACTTC. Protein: CASSPTGGEQYF.

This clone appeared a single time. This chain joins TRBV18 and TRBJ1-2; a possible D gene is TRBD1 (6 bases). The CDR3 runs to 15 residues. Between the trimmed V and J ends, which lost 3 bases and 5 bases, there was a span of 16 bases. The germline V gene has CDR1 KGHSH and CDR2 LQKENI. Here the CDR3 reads CASSPQTRGEYGYTF. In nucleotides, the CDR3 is TGTGCCAGCTCACCGCAGACCAGGGGAGAGTATGGCTACACCTTC.

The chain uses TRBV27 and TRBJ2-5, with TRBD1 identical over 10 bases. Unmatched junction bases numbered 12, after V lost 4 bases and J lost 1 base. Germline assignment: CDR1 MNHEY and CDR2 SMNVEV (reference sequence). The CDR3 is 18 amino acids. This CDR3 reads CASSSYPGDRGVQETQYF. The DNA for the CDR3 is TGTGCCAGCAGTTCATACCCCGGGGACAGGGGAGTCCAAGAGACCCAGTACTTC.

The CDR3 loop reads CASSLGGGPDTQYF. CDR3 sequence (DNA): TGTGCCAGCAGCTTAGGCGGGGGCCCAGATACGCAGTATTTT. The rearrangement uses TRBV7-2 and TRBJ2-3; a possible D gene is TRBD2 (7 bases). The CDR3 is made up of 14 amino acids. V lost 1 base to trimming and J lost 4 bases, with 9 bases between them. Germline V gene sequence: CDR1 SGHTA, CDR2 FQGNSA.

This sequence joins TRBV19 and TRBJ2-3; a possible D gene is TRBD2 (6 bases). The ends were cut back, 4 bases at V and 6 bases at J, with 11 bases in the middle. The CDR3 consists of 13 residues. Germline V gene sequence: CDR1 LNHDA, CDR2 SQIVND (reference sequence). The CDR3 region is CASSTGERDTQYF. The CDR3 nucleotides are TGTGCCAGTAGTACGGGGGAGAGGGATACGCAGTATTTT.

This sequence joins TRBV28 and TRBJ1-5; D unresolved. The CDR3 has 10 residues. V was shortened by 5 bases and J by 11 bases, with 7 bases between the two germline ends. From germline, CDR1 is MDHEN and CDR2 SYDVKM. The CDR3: CASSKASQHF. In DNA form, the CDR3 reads TGTGCCAGCAGTAAAGCTTCCCAGCATTTT.

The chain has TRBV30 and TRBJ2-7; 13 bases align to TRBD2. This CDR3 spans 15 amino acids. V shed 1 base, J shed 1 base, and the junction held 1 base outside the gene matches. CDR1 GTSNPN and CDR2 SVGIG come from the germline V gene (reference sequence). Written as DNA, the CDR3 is TGTGCCTGGAGTGAGGGACTAGCGGGATCCTACGAGCAGTACTTC. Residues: CAWSEGLAGSYEQYF.

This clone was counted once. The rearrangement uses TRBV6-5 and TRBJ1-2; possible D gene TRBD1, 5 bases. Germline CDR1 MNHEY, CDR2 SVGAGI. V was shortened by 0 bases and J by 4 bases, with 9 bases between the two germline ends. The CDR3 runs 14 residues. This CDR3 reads CASSYSGRVYGYTF. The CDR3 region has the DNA TGTGCCAGCAGTTACTCGGGCAGGGTCTATGGCTACACCTTC.

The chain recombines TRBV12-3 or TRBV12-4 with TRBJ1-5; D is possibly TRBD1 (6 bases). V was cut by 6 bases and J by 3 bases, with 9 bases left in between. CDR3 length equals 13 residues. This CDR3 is CASRGDINQPQHF. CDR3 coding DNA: TGTGCCAGCAGGGGGGACATCAATCAGCCCCAGCATTTT.

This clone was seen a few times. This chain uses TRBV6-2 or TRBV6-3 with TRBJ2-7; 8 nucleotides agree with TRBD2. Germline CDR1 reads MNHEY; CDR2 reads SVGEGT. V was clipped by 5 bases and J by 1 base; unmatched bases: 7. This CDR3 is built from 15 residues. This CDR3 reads CASSQPGLGSYEQYF. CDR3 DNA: TGTGCCAGCAGTCAACCGGGACTAGGTTCCTACGAGCAGTACTTC.

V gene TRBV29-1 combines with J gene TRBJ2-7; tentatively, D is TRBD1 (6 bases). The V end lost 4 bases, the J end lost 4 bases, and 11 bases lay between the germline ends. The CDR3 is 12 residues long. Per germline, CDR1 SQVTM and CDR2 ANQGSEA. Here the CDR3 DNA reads TGCAGCGTTGTAGGGGACAAATACGAGCAGTACTTC. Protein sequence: CSVVGDKYEQYF.

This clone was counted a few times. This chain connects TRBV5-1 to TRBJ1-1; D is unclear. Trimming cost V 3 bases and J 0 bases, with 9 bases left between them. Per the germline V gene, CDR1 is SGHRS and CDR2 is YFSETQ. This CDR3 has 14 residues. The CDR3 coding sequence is TGCGCCAGCAGCTCAACAAACATGAACACTGAAGCTTTCTTT. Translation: CASSSTNMNTEAFF.

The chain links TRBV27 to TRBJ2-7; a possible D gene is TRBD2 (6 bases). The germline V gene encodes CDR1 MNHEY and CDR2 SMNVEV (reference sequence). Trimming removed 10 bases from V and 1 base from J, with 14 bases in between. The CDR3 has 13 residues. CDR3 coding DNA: TGTGCCACACAAGGGACTTTTTCCTACGAGCAGTACTTC. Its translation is CATQGTFSYEQYF.

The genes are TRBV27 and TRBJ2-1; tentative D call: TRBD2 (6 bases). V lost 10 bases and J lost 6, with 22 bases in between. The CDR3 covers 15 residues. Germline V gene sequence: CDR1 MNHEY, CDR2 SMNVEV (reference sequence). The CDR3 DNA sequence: TGTGCCACCATCTCTAGGAGCGGGTCCCTCAATGAGCAGTTCTTC. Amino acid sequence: CATISRSGSLNEQFF.